This T cell receptor (beta chain) was sequenced for a study of shared clonotypes between healthy human individuals. Notes on the study in general: Larger estimated richness was generally recorded for naive subsets relative to memory subsets. Among non-shared clonotypes, generation probabilities were lower than among those shared by all four donors. The small donor group covered limited genetic and exposure diversity.

This clone was found once. The antigen remains unidentified. The protocol was immunoSEQ multiplex PCR, while the TCRdb copy is restricted to in-frame clones and leaves out a portion. The sample has 1,400,000 or so clones; approximately 98.5% are singletons. Every contributor of samples was a Caucasian grown-up residing in Nashville, Tennessee. V lost 7 bases to trimming and J lost 2 bases, with 18 bases between them. The germline V gene has CDR1 SQVTM and CDR2 ANQGSEA. This CDR3 is 15 amino acids long. The rearrangement uses TRBV29-1 and TRBJ2-1, with D tentatively TRBD2 (6 bases). Sequencing was done on a sample of naive CD4+ T cells sorted from blood. Subset defined: CD45RA+ positively selected. The sequence came from a man aged 25-45 years in good health. Written as DNA, the CDR3 is TGCAGCGCTGAGGGTGGGGTAGCGGCCTACAATGAGCAGTTCTTC. Its protein product is CSAEGGVAAYNEQFF.